This TCR beta chain derives from a study of blood T cells in healthy people across ages. V lost 5 bases to trimming and J lost 4 bases; unmatched junction nucleotides: 5. The length of the CDR3 is 15 residues. This clonotype was counted only a few times. Primed by a sample-barcoded 5' primer and a J-beta primer mix, a second PCR proceeded for 7 to 11 cycles. TCRdb re-called the 5' RACE reads with MiXCR, one entry per CDR3 protein. The repertoire includes some 900,000 distinct CDR3 sequences, approximately 49% of them detected once, and roughly 13% sits in the top ten. The genes are TRBV12-3 or TRBV12-4 and TRBJ2-1, with 10 bases that match TRBD2. This clonotype was sampled from a man aged 30 to 45 in good health. Sequencing was performed on blood. Here the CDR3 DNA reads TGTGCCAGCAGTCCAGGGACTAGCGCTTACAATGAGCAGTTCTTC. Residues: CASSPGTSAYNEQFF.